This is a list of T cell receptor beta chains from one sample in a study of blood T cell repertoires in COVID-19. Here immunoSEQ multiplex PCR was the method, and the copy in TCRdb shows in-frame clones only, minus some. The sample holds roughly 200,000 clones, 70% to 90% seen once. Sequencing was performed on peripheral blood. The receptors originated from a woman in her 30s with active or convalescent COVID-19. Each CDR3 is given without its conserved first and last residue. The order of the fields is V gene, J gene, clone size, CDR3 protein. Clone size, where shown, is once, few, many, or a class for clones that have expanded.

>TRBV29-1|TRBJ1-2|-
SVVVNYGYT
>TRBV6-5|TRBJ1-2|once
ASSYSGQKVAPWT
>TRBV27|TRBJ2-7|-
ASSPVTGTSGDEQY
>TRBV19|TRBJ1-2|-
ASSDQDSVVRYT
>TRBV19|TRBJ1-3|-
ATATGNGNTIY
>TRBV3-1/TRBV3-2|TRBJ1-3|-
ASSRQGAGNTIY
>TRBV12-3/TRBV12-4|TRBJ2-1|-
ASSDSNEQF
>TRBV20-1|TRBJ1-1|-
SASVGQANTEAF
>TRBV27|TRBJ1-5|-
ASSYRGRNQPQH
>TRBV11-2|TRBJ2-3|-
ASSLGVRGSDTQY
>TRBV7-2|TRBJ2-7|-
ASSFRTSGALYEQY
>TRBV29-1|TRBJ1-3|-
SVGNRNSGNTIY
>TRBV6-5|TRBJ1-2|-
ASSYSMGGYGYT
>TRBV5-4|TRBJ2-5|-
ASSKTPGLQETQY
>TRBV24-1|TRBJ1-1|-
ATSETGLNTEAF
>TRBV1|TRBJ1-5|many
TSSQTQGGSNQPQH
>TRBV6-5|TRBJ1-3|-
ASSYSWQVGNTIY
>TRBV18|TRBJ2-1|-
ASSPLGQESNEQF
>TRBV11-2|TRBJ1-2|-
ASSPRTGFDGYT
>TRBV7-2|TRBJ1-5|-
ASSPDRDNQPQH
>TRBV19|TRBJ2-7|once
ASSPRTGNNYEQY
>TRBV19|TRBJ2-1|-
ASSPRGLAAYNEQF
>TRBV27|TRBJ2-1|-
ASSGRAKNEQF
>TRBV2|TRBJ2-5|-
ASSGGTEETQY
>TRBV18|TRBJ2-7|-
ASSPEHLYEQY
>TRBV15|TRBJ1-5|-
ATSRDLRTESNQPQH
>TRBV28|TRBJ1-3|-
ASSSGGSGNTIY
>TRBV28|TRBJ1-2|-
ASSSFRGGAGYT
>TRBV4-1|TRBJ1-1|-
ASSHGEDRVDSREAF